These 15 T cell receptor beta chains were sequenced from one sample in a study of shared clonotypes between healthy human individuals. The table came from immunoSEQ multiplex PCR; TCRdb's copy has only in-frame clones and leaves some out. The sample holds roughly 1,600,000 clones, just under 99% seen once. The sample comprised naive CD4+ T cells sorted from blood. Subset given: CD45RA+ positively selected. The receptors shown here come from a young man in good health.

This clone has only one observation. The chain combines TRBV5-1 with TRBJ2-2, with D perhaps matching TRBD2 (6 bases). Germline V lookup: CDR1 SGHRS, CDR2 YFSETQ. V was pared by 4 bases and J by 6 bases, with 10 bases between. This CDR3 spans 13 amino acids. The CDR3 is CASSLDYSGELFF. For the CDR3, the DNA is TGCGCCAGCAGCCTGGACTACTCCGGGGAGCTGTTTTTT.

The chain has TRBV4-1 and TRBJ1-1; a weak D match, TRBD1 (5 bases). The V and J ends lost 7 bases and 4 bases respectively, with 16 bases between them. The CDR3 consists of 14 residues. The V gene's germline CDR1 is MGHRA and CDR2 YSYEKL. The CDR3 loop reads CASILWGDGTEAFF. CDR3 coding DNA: TGCGCCAGCATTCTTTGGGGGGATGGCACTGAAGCTTTCTTT.

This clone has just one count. The CDR3 sequence: CASSLVGYGGHEQFF. CDR3 DNA: TGTGCCAGCAGCTTGGTAGGGTACGGGGGCCATGAGCAGTTCTTC. V gene TRBV5-8 combines with J gene TRBJ2-1; D could derive from TRBD1 or TRBD2 (6 bases each). Trimming cost V 0 bases and J 8 bases, with 15 bases left between them. The CDR3 has 15 residues. CDR1 is SGHTS, CDR2 YDEGEE, per germline.

The DNA of the CDR3 is TGCGCCAGCAGCCCTCGGATCGTTAGAGGACAGCGAGGAGCAACTAATGAAAAACTGTTTTTT. This encodes CASSPRIVRGQRGATNEKLFF. The chain employs TRBV5-1 and TRBJ1-4; tentatively, D is TRBD1 (6 bases). The germline V and J ends were trimmed by 4 bases and 0 bases, with 28 bases remaining between them. Germline assignment: CDR1 SGHRS and CDR2 YFSETQ. CDR3 size: 21 residues.

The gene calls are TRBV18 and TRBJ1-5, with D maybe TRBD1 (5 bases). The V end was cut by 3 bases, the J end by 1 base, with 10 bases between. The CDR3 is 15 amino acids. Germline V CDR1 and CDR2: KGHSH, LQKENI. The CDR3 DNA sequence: TGTGCCAGCTCACCGTTCGGGGACAGCAATCAGCCCCAGCATTTT. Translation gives CASSPFGDSNQPQHF. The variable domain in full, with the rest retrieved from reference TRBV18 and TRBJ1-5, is NAGVMQNPRHLVRRRGQEARLRCSPMKGHSHVYWYRQLPEEGLKFMVYLQKENIIDESGMPKERFSAEFPKEGPSILRIQQVVRGDSAAYFCASSPFGDSNQPQHFGDGTRLSIL.

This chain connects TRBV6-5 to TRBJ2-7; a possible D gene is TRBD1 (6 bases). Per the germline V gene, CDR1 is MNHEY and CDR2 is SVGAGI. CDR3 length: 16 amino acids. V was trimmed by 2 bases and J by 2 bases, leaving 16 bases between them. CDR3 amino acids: CASSYRPRTVTYEQYF. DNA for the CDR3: TGTGCCAGCAGTTACCGACCTCGGACAGTGACCTACGAGCAGTACTTC.

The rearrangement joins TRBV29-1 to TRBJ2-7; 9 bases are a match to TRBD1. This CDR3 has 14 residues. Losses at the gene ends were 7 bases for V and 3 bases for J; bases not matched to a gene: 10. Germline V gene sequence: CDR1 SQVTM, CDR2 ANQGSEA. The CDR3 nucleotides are TGCAGCGGCGGACAGGGACAGGGAGGCTACGAGCAGTACTTC. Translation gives CSGGQGQGGYEQYF.

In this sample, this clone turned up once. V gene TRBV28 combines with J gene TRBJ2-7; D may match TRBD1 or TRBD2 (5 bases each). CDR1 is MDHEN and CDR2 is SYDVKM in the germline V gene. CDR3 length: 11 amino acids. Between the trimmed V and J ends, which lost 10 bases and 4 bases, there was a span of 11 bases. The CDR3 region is CATEGIYEQYF. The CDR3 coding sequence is TGTGCCACCGAGGGGATATACGAGCAGTACTTC. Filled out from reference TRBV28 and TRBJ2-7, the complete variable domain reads DVKVTQSSRYLVKRTGEKVFLECVQDMDHENMFWYRQDPGLGLRLIYFSYDVKMKEKGDIPEGYSVSREKKERFSLILESASTNQTSMYLCATEGIYEQYFGPGTRLTVT.

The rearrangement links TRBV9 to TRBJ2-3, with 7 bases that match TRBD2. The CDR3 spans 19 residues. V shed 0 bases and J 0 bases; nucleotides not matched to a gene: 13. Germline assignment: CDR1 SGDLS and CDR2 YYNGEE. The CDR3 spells CASSVAGGREFSSTDTQYF. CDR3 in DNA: TGTGCCAGCAGCGTAGCGGGAGGACGAGAGTTTTCTAGCACAGATACGCAGTATTTT.

This chain's CDR3 is CASSFKMNTEAFF. In DNA form, the CDR3 reads TGTGCCAGCTCATTCAAAATGAACACTGAAGCTTTCTTT. V and J are TRBV18 and TRBJ1-1; D not certain. The CDR3 has 13 amino acids. Germline assignment: CDR1 KGHSH and CDR2 LQKENI. Trimming removed 5 bases from V and 0 bases from J, with 7 bases in between.

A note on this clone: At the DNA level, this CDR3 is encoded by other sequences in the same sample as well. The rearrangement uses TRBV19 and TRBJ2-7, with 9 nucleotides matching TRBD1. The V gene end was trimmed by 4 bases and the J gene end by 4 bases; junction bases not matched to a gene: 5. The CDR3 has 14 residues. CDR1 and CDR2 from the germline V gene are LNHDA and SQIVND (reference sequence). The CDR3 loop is CASSRRDREYEQYF. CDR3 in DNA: TGTGCCAGTAGTAGAAGGGACAGGGAGTACGAGCAGTACTTC.

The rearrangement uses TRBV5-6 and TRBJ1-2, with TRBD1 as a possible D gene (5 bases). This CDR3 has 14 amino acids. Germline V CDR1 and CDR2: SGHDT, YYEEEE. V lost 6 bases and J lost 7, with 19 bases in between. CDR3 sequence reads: CASTAQEGLVGYTF. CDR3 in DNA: TGTGCCAGCACCGCTCAAGAGGGACTTGTTGGCTACACCTTC.

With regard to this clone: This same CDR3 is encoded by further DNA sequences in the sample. This chain's CDR3 is CASSRNNEQFF. CDR3 bases: TGTGCCAGCAGCAGGAACAATGAGCAGTTCTTC. The chain uses TRBV5-4 and TRBJ2-1, with no clear D. V dropped 4 bases and J dropped 5 bases, with 4 bases sitting between them. CDR3 length equals 11 residues. Germline CDR1 and CDR2: SGHNT and YYREEE (reference sequence).

CDR3 amino acids: CAIGPSGTEQYF. Written as DNA, the CDR3 is TGTGCCATCGGCCCTAGCGGGACCGAGCAGTACTTC. The chain carries TRBV10-3 and TRBJ2-7; 9 bases fit TRBD2. V lost 8 bases to trimming and J lost 6 bases; unmatched junction nucleotides: 5. Germline-derived CDR1 and CDR2 are ENHRY and SYGVKD. The CDR3 loop spans 12 amino acids.

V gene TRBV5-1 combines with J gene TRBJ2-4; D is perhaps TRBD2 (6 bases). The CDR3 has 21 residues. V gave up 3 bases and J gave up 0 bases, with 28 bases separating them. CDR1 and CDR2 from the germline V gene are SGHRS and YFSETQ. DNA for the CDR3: TGCGCCAGCAGCTGGGGAGGTCCAGCCAATTTCTTTAGAGGAGCCAAAAACATTCAGTACTTC. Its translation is CASSWGGPANFFRGAKNIQYF.